This TCR beta chain was obtained from a study of cytomegalovirus exposure and HLA in healthy donors. Whole-study findings and limits: Previously analyzed data showed that most TCR beta V segments were productive at a frequency of about 87% or about 30%.

Nominally healthy donors provided the samples, though records likely missed some immune exposures. In its sample, this clone was seen a few times. The antigen remains unidentified. CDR3 length: 15 amino acids. V lost 5 bases to trimming and J lost 5 bases; unmatched junction nucleotides: 6. The germline CDR1 and CDR2 sequences are MGHRA and YSYEKL. A multiplex PCR was run with 60 Vbeta primers and 13 Jbeta primers. TCRdb keeps only in-frame clones here, not all; method: immunoSEQ multiplex PCR. Found here are around 140,000 clones, over 65% of them singletons; the top ten hold about 2.9%. The chain uses TRBV4-1 and TRBJ1-4, with 9 bases fitting TRBD1. This receptor was identified in a female donor in good health and CMV-seronegative. Sequenced material: PBMCs. CDR3 sequence (DNA): TGCGCCAGCAGCTCACCCGGGACAGGGAATGAAAAACTGTTTTTT. This sequence encodes CASSSPGTGNEKLFF.